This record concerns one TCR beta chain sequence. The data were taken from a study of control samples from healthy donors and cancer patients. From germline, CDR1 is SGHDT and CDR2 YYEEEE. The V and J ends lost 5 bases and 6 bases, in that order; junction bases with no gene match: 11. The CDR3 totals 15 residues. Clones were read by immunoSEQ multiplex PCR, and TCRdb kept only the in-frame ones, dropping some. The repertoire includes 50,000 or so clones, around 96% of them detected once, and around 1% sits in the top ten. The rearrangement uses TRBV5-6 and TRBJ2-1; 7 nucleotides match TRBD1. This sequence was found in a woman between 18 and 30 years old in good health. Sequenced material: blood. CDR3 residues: CASRSPGGGRNEQFF. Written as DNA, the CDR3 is TGTGCCAGCAGGTCGCCAGGGGGTGGTCGCAATGAGCAGTTCTTC.